The 6 T cell receptor beta chains reported below all come from one sample, sequenced in a study of blood T cell repertoires in COVID-19. The method was immunoSEQ multiplex PCR; TCRdb's version includes in-frame clones alone and lacks a portion of them. The sample comprises 150,000 to 200,000 clones, roughly 76% of which are singletons, and approximately 8.6% rests with the top ten. Sequencing was done on a sample of peripheral blood. These TCRs come from a woman in her forties or fifties with active or convalescent COVID-19.

The V call is TRBV5-4, the J call TRBJ1-2; possible D gene TRBD1, 5 bases. Germline-derived CDR1 and CDR2 are SGHNT and YYREEE (reference sequence). V lost 4 bases, J lost 0 bases, and 13 bases lay in between. The CDR3 has 15 residues. The CDR3 loop is CASSPQDTSNYGYTF. CDR3 nucleotides: TGTGCCAGCAGCCCCCAGGACACCTCTAACTATGGCTACACCTTC.

This chain connects TRBV14 to TRBJ2-7, with TRBD1 matching over 11 bases. The CDR3 sequence is 14 residues long. V dropped 5 bases and J dropped 4; count of bases not matched to a gene: 4. In germline, CDR1 is SGHDN, CDR2 FVKESK. This CDR3 is CASSSRDRGYEQYF. The CDR3 DNA follows: TGTGCCAGCAGCTCCCGGGACAGGGGGTACGAGCAGTACTTC.

The chain joins TRBV7-3 to TRBJ2-7; 7 bases are a match to TRBD2. The CDR3 covers 14 residues. Germline CDR1 SGHTA, CDR2 FQGTGA. After removal of 5 bases from V and 5 bases from J, the junction contained 9 bases not matched to a gene. In DNA, the CDR3 is TGTGCCAGCAGCCAGAGCGGGGACTTCAACGAGCAGTACTTC. Translating gives CASSQSGDFNEQYF.

The gene calls are TRBV27 and TRBJ1-2; weak D call: TRBD1 (5 bases). With 2 bases removed from V and 8 bases from J, the gap between germline ends came to 12 bases. The CDR3 has 13 amino acids. The germline V gene encodes CDR1 MNHEY and CDR2 SMNVEV (reference sequence). This CDR3 is CASSLQGQGGYTF. CDR3 sequence (DNA): TGTGCCAGCAGTTTACAGGGTCAGGGCGGCTACACCTTC.

This rearrangement joins TRBV29-1 to TRBJ1-1, with a possible D match to TRBD1 (6 bases). The CDR3 has 13 amino acids. The V end was cut by 7 bases, the J end by 1 base, with 13 bases between. Germline CDR1 is SQVTM and CDR2 is ANQGSEA. DNA of the CDR3: TGCAGCGCTAAGACAGGCGGGAACACTGAAGCTTTCTTT. It specifies CSAKTGGNTEAFF.

About this clone: Possible read error: a much larger clone is one base away. This sequence joins TRBV7-3 and TRBJ1-3; unclear D gene. Germline CDR1 is SGHTA and CDR2 is FQGTGA. The CDR3 consists of 13 residues. V was shortened by 5 bases and J by 0 bases, with 5 bases between the two germline ends. The CDR3 DNA is TGTGCCAGCAGCCCCTCCTCTGGAAACACCATATATTTT. This codes for CASSPSSGNTIYF.